This T cell receptor beta chain was identified in a study of graft-versus-host responses after intestinal transplantation. Study background: Recipients across the board were started on anti-thymocyte globulin induction, then kept on tacrolimus and steroids for about three years.

Study-wide points: GvH clones detected in recipient marrow included some appearing first in ileum or blood. Peak GvH clone levels in circulation were associated with early post-transplant HvG declines. The presence of high graft-versus-host to host-versus-graft clonal ratios in allografts characterized patients with graft-donor T cell macrochimerism.

TCRdb's table, derived via immunoSEQ multiplex PCR, lists solely in-frame clones and lacks some. Of about 100,000 clones in the sample, 87% were seen once. In regard to this clone: Antigen specificity is unknown.

The sequence was obtained from a human donor who was the organ donor for an intestinal transplant. The material was unstimulated CD4+ T cells sorted from spleen or lymph node cells, obtained before transplant.

CDR3 nucleotides: TGTGCCAGCAGCCCCTTGCAGGCGGTTTACACCTTC. Encoded protein: CASSPLQAVYTF. V is TRBV7-8 and J is TRBJ1-2; D remains unclear. The CDR3 runs 12 residues. Germline V gene data show CDR1 as SGHVS and CDR2 as FQNEAQ. The germline V and J ends were trimmed by 5 bases and 11 bases, with 15 bases remaining between them.